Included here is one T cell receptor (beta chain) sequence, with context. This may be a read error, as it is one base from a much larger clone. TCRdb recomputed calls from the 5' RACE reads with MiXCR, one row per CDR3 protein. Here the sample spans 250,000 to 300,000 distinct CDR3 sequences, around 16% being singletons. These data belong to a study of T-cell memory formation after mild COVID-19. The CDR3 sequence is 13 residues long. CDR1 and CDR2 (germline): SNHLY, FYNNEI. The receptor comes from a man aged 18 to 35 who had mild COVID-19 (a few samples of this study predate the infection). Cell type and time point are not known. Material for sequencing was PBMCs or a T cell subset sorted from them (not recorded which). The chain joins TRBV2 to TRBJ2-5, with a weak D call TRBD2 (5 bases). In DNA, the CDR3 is TGTGCCAGCAGTGAAGCGCTAAGGGAGACCAAGTACTTC. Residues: CASSEALRETKYF.